The clone carrying this T cell receptor (beta chain) was detected a few times. Its antigen remains unknown. A single base separates this from a much larger clone, so it may be a read error. The V end was cut by 8 bases, the J end by 8 bases, with 35 bases between. This CDR3 contains 19 residues. This sample was taken from a study of T-cell reconstitution after alpha-beta-depleted transplantation in children. General observations from the study: T-cell counts and diversity at one year post-transplant came mainly from newly produced T cells. By about two months after transplant, alpha-beta T cells reportedly arose from several hundred graft clones that had expanded.

Molecular barcoding with unique molecular identifiers was used for the TCRbeta library. TCRdb passed the PCR reads through MiXCR, listing each CDR3 protein once. This table has 85,000 to 120,000 distinct CDR3 sequences, about 7.5% appearing once. This TCR derives from a boy between 2 and 15 years old with acute lymphoblastic leukemia, due to receive a stem cell transplant. The chain uses TRBV12-3 or TRBV12-4 and TRBJ2-3, with D possibly matching TRBD2 (6 bases). This material consisted of PBMCs, taken before TCRalphabeta/CD19-depleted stem cell transplant. Here the CDR3 reads CASCSLGGNTPGDLTTQYF. CDR3 DNA: TGTGCCAGCTGTTCACTTGGGGGAAATACGCCGGGGGATTTGACTACGCAGTATTTT.